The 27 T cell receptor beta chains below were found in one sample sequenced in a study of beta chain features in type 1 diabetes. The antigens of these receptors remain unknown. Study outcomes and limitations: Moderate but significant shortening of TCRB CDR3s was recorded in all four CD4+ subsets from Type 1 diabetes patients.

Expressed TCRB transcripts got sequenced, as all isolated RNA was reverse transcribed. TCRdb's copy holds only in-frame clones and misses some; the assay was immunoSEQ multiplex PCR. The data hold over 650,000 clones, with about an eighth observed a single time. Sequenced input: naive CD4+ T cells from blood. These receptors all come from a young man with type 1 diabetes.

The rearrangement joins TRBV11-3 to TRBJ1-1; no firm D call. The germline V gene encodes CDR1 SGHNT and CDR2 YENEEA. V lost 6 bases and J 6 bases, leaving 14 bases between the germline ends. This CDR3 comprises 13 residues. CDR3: CASSLEHNAEAFF. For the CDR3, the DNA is TGTGCCAGCAGTCTCGAACACAACGCTGAAGCTTTCTTT. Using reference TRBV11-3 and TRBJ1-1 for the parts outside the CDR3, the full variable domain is EAGVVQSPRYKIIEKKQPVAFWCNPISGHNTLYWYLQNLGQGPELLIRYENEEAVDDSQLPKDRFSAERLKGVDSTLKIQPAELGDSAVYLCASSLEHNAEAFFGQGTRLTVV.

The CDR3 protein is CASSGPTESSYNEQFF. CDR3 nucleotides: TGTGCCAGCAGCGGACCGACCGAAAGCTCCTACAATGAGCAGTTCTTC. The gene calls are TRBV5-4 and TRBJ2-1, with D unresolved. The germline V and J ends were trimmed by 4 bases and 0 bases, with 14 bases remaining between them. This CDR3 spans 16 amino acids. Germline CDR1 SGHNT, CDR2 YYREEE (reference sequence).

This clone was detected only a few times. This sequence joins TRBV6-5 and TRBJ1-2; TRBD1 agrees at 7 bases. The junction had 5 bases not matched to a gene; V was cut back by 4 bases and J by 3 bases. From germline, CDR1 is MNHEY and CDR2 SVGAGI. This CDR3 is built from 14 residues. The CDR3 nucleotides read TGTGCCAGCAGTTTACAAGGGACAGACTATGGCTACACCTTC. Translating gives CASSLQGTDYGYTF.

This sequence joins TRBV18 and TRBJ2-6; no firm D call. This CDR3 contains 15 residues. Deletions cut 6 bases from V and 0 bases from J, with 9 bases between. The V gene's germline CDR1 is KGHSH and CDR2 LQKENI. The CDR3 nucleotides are TGTGCCAGCTCTTACACCCGCTCTGGGGCCAACGTCCTGACTTTC. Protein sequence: CASSYTRSGANVLTF.

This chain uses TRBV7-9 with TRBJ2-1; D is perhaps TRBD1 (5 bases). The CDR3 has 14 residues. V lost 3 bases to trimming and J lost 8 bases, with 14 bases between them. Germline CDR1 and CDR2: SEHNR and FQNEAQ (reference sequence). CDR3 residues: CASSFKQTEDEQFF. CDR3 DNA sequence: TGTGCCAGCAGCTTTAAACAGACAGAAGATGAGCAGTTCTTC.

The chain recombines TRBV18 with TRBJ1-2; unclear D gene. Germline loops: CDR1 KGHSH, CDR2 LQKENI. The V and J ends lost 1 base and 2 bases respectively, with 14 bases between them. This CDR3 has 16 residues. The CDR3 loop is CASSPRDAGSNYGYTF. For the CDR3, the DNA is TGTGCCAGCTCACCACGCGACGCGGGGTCGAACTATGGCTACACCTTC.

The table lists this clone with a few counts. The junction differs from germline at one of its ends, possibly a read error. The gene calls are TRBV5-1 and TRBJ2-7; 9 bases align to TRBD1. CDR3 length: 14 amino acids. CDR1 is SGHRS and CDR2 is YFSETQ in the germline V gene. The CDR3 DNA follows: TGCGCCAGCAGCTTCCCTGAGGTCGGGACAGGGTTGAACTTC. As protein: CASSFPEVGTGLNF.

This CDR3 reads CSFRDRGDNGYTF. The DNA of the CDR3 is TGCAGCTTTCGAGACAGGGGGGATAATGGCTACACCTTC. The rearrangement uses TRBV29-1 and TRBJ1-2; 9 bases agree with TRBD1. J gave up 6 bases and V 8 bases, and 10 bases lay outside the gene matches. The germline V gene has CDR1 SQVTM and CDR2 ANQGSEA. CDR3 length equals 13 residues.

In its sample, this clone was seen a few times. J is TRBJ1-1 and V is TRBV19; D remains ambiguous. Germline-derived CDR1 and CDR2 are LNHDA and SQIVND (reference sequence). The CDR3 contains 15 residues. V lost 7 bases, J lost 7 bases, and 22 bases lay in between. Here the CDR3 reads CASTSSTAGGGEAFF. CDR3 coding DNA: TGTGCCAGTACCTCATCCACGGCGGGAGGCGGTGAAGCTTTCTTT.

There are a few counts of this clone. The DNA for the CDR3 is TGTGCCTCCTGTAGAGAAGGCGGGACCTACTCTACAGATACGCAGTATTTT. Residues: CASCREGGTYSTDTQYF. The V and J genes are TRBV2 and TRBJ2-3; a possible D gene is TRBD2 (6 bases). Trimming left V 11 bases short and J 3 bases short, with 27 bases between. Germline V gene lookup returns CDR1 SNHLY and CDR2 FYNNEI. CDR3 size: 17 residues.

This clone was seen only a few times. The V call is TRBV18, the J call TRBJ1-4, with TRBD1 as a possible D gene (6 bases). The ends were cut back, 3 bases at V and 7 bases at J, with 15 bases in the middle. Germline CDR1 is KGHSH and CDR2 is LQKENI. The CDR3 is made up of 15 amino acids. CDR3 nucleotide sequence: TGTGCCAGCTCACCCCCGGGACAATCAGGTGAAAAACTGTTTTTT. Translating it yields CASSPPGQSGEKLFF.

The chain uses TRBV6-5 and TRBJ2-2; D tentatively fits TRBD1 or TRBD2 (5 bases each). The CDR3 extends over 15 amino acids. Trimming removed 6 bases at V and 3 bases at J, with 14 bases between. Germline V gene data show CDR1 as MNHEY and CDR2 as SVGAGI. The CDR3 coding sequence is TGTGCCAGCAGGGGGACGGCAACTCACACCGGGGAGCTGTTTTTT. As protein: CASRGTATHTGELFF.

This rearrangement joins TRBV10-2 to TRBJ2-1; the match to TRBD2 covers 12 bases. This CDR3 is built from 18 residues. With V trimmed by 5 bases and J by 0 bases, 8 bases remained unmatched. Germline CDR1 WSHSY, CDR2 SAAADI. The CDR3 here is CASSSGTSGWSSYNEQFF. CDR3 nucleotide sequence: TGCGCCAGCAGTTCCGGGACTAGCGGGTGGAGCTCCTACAATGAGCAGTTCTTC.

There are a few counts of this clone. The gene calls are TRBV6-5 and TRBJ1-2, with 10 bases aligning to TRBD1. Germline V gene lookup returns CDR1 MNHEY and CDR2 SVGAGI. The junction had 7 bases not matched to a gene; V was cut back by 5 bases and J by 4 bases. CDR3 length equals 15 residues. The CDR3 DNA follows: TGTGCCAGCAGTCCCTCCGGGACAGGGGTCTATGGCTACACCTTC. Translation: CASSPSGTGVYGYTF.

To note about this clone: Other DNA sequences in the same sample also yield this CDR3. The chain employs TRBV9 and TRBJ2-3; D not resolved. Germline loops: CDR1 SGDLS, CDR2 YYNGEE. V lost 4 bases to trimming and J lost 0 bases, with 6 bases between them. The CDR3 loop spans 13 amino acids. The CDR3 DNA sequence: TGTGCCAGCAGCTTAAGTAGCACAGATACGCAGTATTTT. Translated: CASSLSSTDTQYF.

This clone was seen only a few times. The chain's CDR3 is CASSLDIGGDGNEQFF. In DNA form, the CDR3 reads TGTGCCAGCAGCCTCGACATTGGGGGGGATGGCAATGAGCAGTTCTTC. J is TRBJ2-1 and V is TRBV5-7; 7 nucleotides agree with TRBD2. TRBV5-7 is marked as an open reading frame, function uncertain. After removal of 4 bases from V and 6 bases from J, the junction contained 13 bases not matched to a gene. This CDR3 spans 16 amino acids.

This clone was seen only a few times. This chain's CDR3 is CAWSVRPDSYGYTF. CDR3 DNA: TGTGCCTGGAGTGTACGCCCAGATAGCTATGGCTACACCTTC. The J gene is TRBJ1-2, the V gene TRBV30; no firm D call. The CDR3 contains 14 residues. CDR1 GTSNPN and CDR2 SVGIG come from the germline V gene (reference sequence). The V end lost 0 bases, the J end lost 4 bases, and 12 bases lay between the germline ends.

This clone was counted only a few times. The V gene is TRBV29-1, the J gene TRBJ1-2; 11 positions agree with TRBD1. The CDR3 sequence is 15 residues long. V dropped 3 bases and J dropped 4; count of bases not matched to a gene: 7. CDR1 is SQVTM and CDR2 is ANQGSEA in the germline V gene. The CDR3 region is CSVERDRGSSYGYTF. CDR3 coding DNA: TGCAGCGTTGAGAGGGACAGGGGGTCGTCCTATGGCTACACCTTC. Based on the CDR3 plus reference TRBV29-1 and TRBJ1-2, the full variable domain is SAVISQKPSRDICQRGTSLTIQCQVDSQVTMMFWYRQQPGQSLTLIATANQGSEATYESGFVIDKFPISRPNLTFSTLTVSNMSPEDSSIYLCSVERDRGSSYGYTFGSGTRLTVV.

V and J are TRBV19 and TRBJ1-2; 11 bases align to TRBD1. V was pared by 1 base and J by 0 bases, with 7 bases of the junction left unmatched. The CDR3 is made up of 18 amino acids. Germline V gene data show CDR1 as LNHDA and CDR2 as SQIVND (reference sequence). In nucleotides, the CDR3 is TGTGCCAGTAGTATAGCGATCCCGGGACAGGGGGCTAACTATGGCTACACCTTC. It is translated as CASSIAIPGQGANYGYTF.

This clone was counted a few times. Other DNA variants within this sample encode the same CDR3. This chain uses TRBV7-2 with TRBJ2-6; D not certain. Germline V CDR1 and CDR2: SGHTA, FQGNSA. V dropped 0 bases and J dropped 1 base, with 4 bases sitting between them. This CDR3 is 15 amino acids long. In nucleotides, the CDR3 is TGTGCCAGCAGCTTAGCAGTTTCTGGGGCCAACGTCCTGACTTTC. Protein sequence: CASSLAVSGANVLTF.

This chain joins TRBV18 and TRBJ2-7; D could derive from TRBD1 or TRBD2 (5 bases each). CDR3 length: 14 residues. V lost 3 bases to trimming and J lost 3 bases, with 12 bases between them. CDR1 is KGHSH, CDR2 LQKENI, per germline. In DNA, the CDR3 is TGTGCCAGCTCACCCCCGGGACCCTACTACGAGCAGTACTTC. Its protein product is CASSPPGPYYEQYF.

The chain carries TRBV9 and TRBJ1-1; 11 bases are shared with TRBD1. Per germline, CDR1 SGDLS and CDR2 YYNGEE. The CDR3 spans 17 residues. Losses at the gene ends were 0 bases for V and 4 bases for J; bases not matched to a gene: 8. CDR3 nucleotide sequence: TGTGCCAGCAGCGTAGGGAGGACAGGGGGCTTCGGCACTGAAGCTTTCTTT. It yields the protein CASSVGRTGGFGTEAFF.

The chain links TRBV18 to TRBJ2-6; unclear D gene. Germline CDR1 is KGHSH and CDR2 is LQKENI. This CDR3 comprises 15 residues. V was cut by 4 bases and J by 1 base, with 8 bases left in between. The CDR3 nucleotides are TGTGCCAGCTCACTCGGCCCTTCTGGGGCCAACGTCCTGACTTTC. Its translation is CASSLGPSGANVLTF. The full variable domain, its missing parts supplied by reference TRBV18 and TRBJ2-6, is NAGVMQNPRHLVRRRGQEARLRCSPMKGHSHVYWYRQLPEEGLKFMVYLQKENIIDESGMPKERFSAEFPKEGPSILRIQQVVRGDSAAYFCASSLGPSGANVLTFGAGSRLTVL.

The CDR3 nucleotides read TGTGCCAGCAGTGACCAAACCTACGAGCAGTACTTC. Its translation is CASSDQTYEQYF. The chain carries TRBV25-1 and TRBJ2-7; D not resolved. Trimming cost V 3 bases and J 2 bases, with 5 bases left between them. The germline gives CDR1 MGHDK, CDR2 SYGVNS. CDR3 length: 12 residues.

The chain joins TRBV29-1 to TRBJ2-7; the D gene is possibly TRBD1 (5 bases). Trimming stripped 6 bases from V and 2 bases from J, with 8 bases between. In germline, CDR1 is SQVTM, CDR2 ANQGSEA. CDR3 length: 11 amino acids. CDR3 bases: TGCAGCGTGGCAGGGCCCTACGAGCAGTACTTC. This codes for CSVAGPYEQYF.

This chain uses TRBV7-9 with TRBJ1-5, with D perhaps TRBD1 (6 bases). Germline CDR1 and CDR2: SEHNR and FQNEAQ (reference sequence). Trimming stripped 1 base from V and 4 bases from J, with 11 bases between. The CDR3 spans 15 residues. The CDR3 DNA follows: TGTGCCAGCAGCTTAGGGGACATTGCAAATCAGCCCCAGCATTTT. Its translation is CASSLGDIANQPQHF.

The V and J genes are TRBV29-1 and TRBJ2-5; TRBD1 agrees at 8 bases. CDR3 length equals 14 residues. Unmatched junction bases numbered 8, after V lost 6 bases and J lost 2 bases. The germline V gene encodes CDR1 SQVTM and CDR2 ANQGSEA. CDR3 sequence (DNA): TGCAGCGTCCTAAGTTACAGGGGGCAAGAGACCCAGTACTTC. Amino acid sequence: CSVLSYRGQETQYF.